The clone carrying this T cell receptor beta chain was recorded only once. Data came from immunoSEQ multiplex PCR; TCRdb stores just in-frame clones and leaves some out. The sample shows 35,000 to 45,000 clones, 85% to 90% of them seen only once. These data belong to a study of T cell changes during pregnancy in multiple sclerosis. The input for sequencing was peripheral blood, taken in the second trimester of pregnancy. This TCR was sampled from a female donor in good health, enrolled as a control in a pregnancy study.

The CDR3 nucleotides are TGTGCCATCAGTGGGGGGCCGGGGAATTACAATGAGCAGTTCTTC. Amino acids: CAISGGPGNYNEQFF. The chain links TRBV10-3 to TRBJ2-1, with D tentatively TRBD1 (6 bases). Germline loops: CDR1 ENHRY, CDR2 SYGVKD. Trimming shortened V by 4 bases and J by 4 bases, and 14 bases separated the two germline ends. The CDR3 runs to 15 residues.